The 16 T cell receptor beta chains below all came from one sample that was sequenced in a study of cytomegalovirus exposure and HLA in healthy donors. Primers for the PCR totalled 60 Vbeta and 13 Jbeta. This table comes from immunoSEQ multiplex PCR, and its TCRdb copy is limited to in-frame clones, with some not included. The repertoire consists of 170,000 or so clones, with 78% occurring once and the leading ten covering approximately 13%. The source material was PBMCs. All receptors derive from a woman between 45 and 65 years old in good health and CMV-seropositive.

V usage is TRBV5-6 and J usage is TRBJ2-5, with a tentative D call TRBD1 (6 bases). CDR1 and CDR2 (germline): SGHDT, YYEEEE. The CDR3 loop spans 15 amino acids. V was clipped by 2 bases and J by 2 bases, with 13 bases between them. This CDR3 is CASSLLIRGQETQYF. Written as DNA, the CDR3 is TGTGCCAGCAGCTTATTGATTAGGGGGCAAGAGACCCAGTACTTC.

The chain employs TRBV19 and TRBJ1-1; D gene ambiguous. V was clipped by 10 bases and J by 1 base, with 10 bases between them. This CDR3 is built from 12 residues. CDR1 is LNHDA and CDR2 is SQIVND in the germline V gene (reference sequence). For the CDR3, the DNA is TGTGCCACTGTATGGGCGAACACTGAAGCTTTCTTT. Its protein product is CATVWANTEAFF. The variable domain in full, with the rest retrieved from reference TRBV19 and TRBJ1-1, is DGGITQSPKYLFRKEGQNVTLSCEQNLNHDAMYWYRQDPGQGLRLIYYSQIVNDFQKGDIAEGYSVSREKKESFPLTVTSAQKNPTAFYLCATVWANTEAFFGQGTRLTVV.

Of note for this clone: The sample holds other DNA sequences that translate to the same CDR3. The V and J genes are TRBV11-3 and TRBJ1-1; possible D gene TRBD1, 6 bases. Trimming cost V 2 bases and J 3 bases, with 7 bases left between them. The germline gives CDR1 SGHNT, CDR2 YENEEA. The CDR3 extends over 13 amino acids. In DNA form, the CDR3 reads TGTGCCAGCAGCTTAAACAGGGACACTGAAGCTTTCTTT. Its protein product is CASSLNRDTEAFF.

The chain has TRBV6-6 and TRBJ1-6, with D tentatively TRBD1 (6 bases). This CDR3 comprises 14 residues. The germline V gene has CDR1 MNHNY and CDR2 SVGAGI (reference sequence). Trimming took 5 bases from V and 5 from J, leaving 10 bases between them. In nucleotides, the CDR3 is TGTGCCAGCAGTGAGGACAGAAATAATTCACCCCTCCACTTT. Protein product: CASSEDRNNSPLHF.

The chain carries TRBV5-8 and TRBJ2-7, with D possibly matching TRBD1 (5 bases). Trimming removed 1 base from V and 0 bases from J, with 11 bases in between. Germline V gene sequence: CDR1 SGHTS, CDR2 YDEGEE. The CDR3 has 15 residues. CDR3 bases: TGTGCCAGCAGCTTGCTGGCAGGGTCCTCCTACGAGCAGTACTTC. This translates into CASSLLAGSSYEQYF.

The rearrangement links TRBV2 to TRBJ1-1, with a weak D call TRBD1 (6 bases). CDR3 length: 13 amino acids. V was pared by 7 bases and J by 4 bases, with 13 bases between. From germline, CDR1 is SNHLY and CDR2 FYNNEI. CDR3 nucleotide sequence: TGTGCCAGCAACAGGGATCGGAGCACTGAAGCTTTCTTT. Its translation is CASNRDRSTEAFF.

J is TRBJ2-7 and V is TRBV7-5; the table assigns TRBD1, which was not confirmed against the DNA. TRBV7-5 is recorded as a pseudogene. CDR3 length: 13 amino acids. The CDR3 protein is CARQAGTHYEQYF. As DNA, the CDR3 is TGTGCCAGACAGGCAGGCACCCACTACGAGCAGTACTTC.

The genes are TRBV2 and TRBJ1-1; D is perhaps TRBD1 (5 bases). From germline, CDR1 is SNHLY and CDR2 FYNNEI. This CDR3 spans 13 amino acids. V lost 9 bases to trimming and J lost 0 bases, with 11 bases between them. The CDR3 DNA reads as TGTGCCAGACGACAGAATATGAACACTGAAGCTTTCTTT. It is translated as CARRQNMNTEAFF.

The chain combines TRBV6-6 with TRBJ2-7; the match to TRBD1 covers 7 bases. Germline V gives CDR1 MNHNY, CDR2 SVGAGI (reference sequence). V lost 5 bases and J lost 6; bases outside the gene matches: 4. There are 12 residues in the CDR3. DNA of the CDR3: TGTGCCAGCAGTCCGAACAGGGGCGAGCAGTACTTC. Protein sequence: CASSPNRGEQYF.

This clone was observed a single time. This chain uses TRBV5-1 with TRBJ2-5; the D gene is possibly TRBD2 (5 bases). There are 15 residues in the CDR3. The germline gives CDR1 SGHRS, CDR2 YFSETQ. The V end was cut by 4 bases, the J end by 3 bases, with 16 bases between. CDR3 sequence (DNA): TGCGCCAGCAGCCACATGGACTTGGATGAAGAGACCCAGTACTTC. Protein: CASSHMDLDEETQYF.

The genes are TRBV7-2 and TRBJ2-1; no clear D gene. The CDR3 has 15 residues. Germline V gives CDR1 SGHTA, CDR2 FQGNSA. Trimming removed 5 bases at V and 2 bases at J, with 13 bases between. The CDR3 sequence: CASSRQAQAYNEQFF. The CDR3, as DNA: TGTGCCAGCAGCCGTCAGGCTCAAGCCTACAATGAGCAGTTCTTC.

Here the CDR3 DNA reads TGCAGCGTTGATCCAGCGAAAAGCACAGATACGCAGTATTTT. Translation: CSVDPAKSTDTQYF. The chain joins TRBV29-1 to TRBJ2-3; D is unclear. Germline assignment: CDR1 SQVTM and CDR2 ANQGSEA. The V gene lost 3 bases and the J gene lost 0 bases, with 10 bases spanning the gap. The length of the CDR3 is 14 residues.

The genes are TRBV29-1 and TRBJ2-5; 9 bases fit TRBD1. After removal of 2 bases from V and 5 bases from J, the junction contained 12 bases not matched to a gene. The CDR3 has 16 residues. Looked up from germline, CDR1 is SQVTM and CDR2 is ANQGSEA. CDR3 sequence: CSVETFRDREEETQYF. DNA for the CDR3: TGCAGCGTTGAAACTTTCCGGGACAGGGAGGAGGAGACCCAGTACTTC.

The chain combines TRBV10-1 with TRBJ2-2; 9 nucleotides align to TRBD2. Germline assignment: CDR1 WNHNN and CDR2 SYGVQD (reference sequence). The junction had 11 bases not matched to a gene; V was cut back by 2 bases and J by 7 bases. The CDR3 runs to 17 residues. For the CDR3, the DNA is TGCGCCAGCAGTGAGGGGGCGTGGCGGGGGGGAATCGGGGAGCTGTTTTTT. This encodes CASSEGAWRGGIGELFF.

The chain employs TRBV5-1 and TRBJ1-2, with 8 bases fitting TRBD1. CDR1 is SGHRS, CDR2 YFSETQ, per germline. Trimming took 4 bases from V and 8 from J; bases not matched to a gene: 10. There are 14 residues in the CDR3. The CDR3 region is CASSGLGQGQGYTF. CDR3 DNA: TGCGCCAGCAGCGGATTAGGACAGGGACAAGGCTACACCTTC.

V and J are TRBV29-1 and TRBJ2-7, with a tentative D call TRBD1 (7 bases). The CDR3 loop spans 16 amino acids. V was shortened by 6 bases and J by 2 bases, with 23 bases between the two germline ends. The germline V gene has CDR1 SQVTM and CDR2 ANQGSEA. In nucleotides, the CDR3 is TGCAGCGTCCAGGGGGGCCTGACAGGGAGCGCCTACGAGCAGTACTTC. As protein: CSVQGGLTGSAYEQYF.